This T cell receptor (beta chain) was captured by sequencing in a study of blood T cell repertoires in COVID-19. CDR1 is SGHAT and CDR2 is FQNNGV in the germline V gene. J gave up 7 bases and V 2 bases, and 8 bases lay outside the gene matches. The CDR3 has 16 amino acids. In the authors' methods: Reference gene primer amplification gave estimated nucleated cell counts. This table comes from immunoSEQ multiplex PCR, and its TCRdb copy is limited to in-frame clones, with some not included. The V and J calls and clone size come from that table; D and trimming were worked out from the DNA. The sample comprises fewer than 120,000 clones, roughly 85% of which are singletons, and more than 4.5% rests with the top ten.

V gene TRBV11-2 combines with J gene TRBJ2-3, with 11 bases identical to TRBD2. This sequence was found in a human donor in a cohort sampled during active COVID-19. Material: peripheral blood. The CDR3 DNA is TGTGCCAGCAGCTTATACATAGCGGGGGGGGTTAATACGCAGTATTTT. This encodes CASSLYIAGGVNTQYF.